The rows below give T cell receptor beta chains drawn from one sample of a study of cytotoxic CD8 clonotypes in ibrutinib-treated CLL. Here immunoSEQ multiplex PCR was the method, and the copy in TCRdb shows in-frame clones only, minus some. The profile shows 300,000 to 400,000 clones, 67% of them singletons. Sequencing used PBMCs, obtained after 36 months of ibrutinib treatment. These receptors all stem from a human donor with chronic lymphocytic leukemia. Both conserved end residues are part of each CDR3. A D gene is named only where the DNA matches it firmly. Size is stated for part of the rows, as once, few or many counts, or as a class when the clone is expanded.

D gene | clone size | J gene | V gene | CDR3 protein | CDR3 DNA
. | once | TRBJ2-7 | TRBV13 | CASSGPLGIFHEQYF | TGTGCCAGCAGCGGGCCCCTAGGGATTTTCCACGAGCAGTACTTC
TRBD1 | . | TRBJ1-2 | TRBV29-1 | CSVWDRAPNGYTF | TGCAGCGTTTGGGACAGGGCCCCAAATGGCTACACCTTC
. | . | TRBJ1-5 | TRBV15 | CATSRAGGARGQPQHF | TGTGCCACCAGCAGAGCGGGGGGGGCGAGGGGTCAGCCCCAGCATTTT
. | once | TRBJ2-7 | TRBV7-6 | CASSLYKASREQYF | TGTGCCAGCAGCTTATACAAAGCTTCACGGGAGCAGTACTTC
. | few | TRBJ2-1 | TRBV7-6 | CASSSGYNEQFF | TGTGCCAGCAGCTCCGGGTACAATGAGCAGTTCTTC
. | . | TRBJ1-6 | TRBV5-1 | CASSLVGGSQPRSPLHF | TGCGCCAGCAGCTTGGTGGGGGGTTCTCAACCCCGTTCACCCCTCCACTTT
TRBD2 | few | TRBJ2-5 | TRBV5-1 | CASSLLTSKETQYF | TGCGCCAGCAGCTTGTTGACTAGCAAAGAGACCCAGTACTTC
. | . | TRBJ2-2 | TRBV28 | CASSQPGTGELFF | TGTGCCAGCAGTCAACCGGGCACCGGGGAGCTGTTTTTT
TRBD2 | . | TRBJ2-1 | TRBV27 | CASSLPGGRDNEQFF | TGTGCCAGCAGTTTACCGGGAGGGAGGGACAATGAGCAGTTCTTC
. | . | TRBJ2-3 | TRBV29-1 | CNTRESPDTQYF | TGTAACACCAGGGAGTCCCCAGATACGCAGTATTTT
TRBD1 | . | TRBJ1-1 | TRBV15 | CATSSFQTGGTEAFF | TGTGCCACCAGCAGCTTCCAAACAGGGGGAACTGAAGCTTTCTTT
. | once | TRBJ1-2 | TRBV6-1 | CASNQTNYGYTF | TGTGCCAGCAACCAGACTAACTATGGCTACACCTTC
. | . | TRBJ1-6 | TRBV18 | CASSPVTGTSYNSPLHF | TGTGCCAGCTCACCAGTTACAGGGACCTCCTATAATTCACCCCTCCACTTT
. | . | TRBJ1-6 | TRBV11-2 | CASSLDGPNSPLHF | TGTGCCAGCAGCCTGGACGGCCCTAATTCACCCCTCCACTTT
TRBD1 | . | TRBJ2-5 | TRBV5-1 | CASPQGSDRGGKETQYF | TGCGCCAGCCCCCAGGGCTCGGACAGGGGAGGAAAAGAGACCCAGTACTTC
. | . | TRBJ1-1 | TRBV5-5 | CASSLEGWNTEAFF | TGTGCCAGCAGCTTGGAAGGCTGGAACACTGAAGCTTTCTTT
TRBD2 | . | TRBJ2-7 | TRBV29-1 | CSVEDRVGTSGFNAYEQYF | TGCAGCGTTGAAGATCGAGTCGGGACTAGCGGTTTCAATGCCTACGAGCAGTACTTC
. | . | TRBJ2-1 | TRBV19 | CASSIGGDEQFF | TGTGCCAGTAGTATCGGCGGAGATGAGCAGTTCTTC
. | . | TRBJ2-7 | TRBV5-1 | CASSGDRRSYEQYF | TGCGCCAGCAGCGGCGACAGGAGGTCCTACGAGCAGTACTTC
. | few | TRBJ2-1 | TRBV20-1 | CSASTGAAQFF | TGCAGTGCTAGTACCGGGGCCGCTCAGTTCTTC
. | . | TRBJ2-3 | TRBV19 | CASSIGGIRTDTQYF | TGTGCCAGTAGTATAGGTGGGATACGCACAGATACGCAGTATTTT
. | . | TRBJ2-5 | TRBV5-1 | CASSELTAQETQYF | TGCGCCAGCTCCGAACTGACAGCCCAAGAGACCCAGTACTTC
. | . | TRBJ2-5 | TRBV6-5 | CASSYLYGGETQYF | TGTGCCAGCAGTTACTTGTATGGGGGAGAGACCCAGTACTTC
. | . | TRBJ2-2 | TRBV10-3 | CAISESAGTGELFF | TGTGCCATCAGTGAGTCGGCGGGCACCGGGGAGCTGTTTTTT
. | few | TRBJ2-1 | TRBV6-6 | CASRLDLGSREQFF | TGTGCCAGCAGACTAGATTTGGGGTCAAGGGAGCAGTTCTTC
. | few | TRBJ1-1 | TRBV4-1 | CASSSYMNTEAFF | TGCGCCAGCAGCTCTTACATGAACACTGAAGCTTTCTTT
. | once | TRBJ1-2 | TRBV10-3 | CAISESYTF | TGTGCCATCAGTGAGAGCTACACCTTC
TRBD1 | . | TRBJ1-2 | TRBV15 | CATSKDRDYGYTF | TGTGCCACCAGTAAGGACAGGGATTATGGCTACACCTTC